Shown below are 4 T cell receptor beta chains from a single sample sequenced in a study of blood T cell repertoires in COVID-19. Repertoires were generated with immunoSEQ multiplex PCR, while TCRdb's copy carries only in-frame clones and drops some. The table shows about 18,000 clones, with around 90% occurring only once. The sequenced material came from peripheral blood. Every receptor here comes from a man in his fifties or sixties with active COVID-19.

The chain uses TRBV5-4 and TRBJ2-7; maybe TRBD2 (5 bases). Germline V lookup: CDR1 SGHNT, CDR2 YYREEE (reference sequence). V gave up 4 bases and J gave up 0 bases, with 11 bases separating them. CDR3 size: 14 residues. The CDR3 loop is CASSEDLFSYEQYF. CDR3 nucleotides: TGTGCCAGCAGCGAGGACTTATTCTCCTACGAGCAGTACTTC. Supplemented by reference TRBV5-4 and TRBJ2-7, the full variable domain reads ETGVTQSPTHLIKTRGQQVTLRCSSQSGHNTVSWYQQALGQGPQFIFQYYREEENGRGNFPPRFSGLQFPNYSSELNVNALELDDSALYLCASSEDLFSYEQYFGPGTRLTVT.

This sequence joins TRBV7-9 and TRBJ2-1; D is unclear. The CDR3 totals 14 residues. CDR1 is SEHNR and CDR2 is FQNEAQ in the germline V gene (reference sequence). Trimming took 0 bases from V and 7 from J, leaving 10 bases between them. CDR3 sequence reads: CASSLAPGGNEQFF. Here the CDR3 DNA reads TGTGCCAGCAGCTTAGCCCCAGGTGGGAATGAGCAGTTCTTC.

This chain connects TRBV9 to TRBJ2-2; 9 bases match TRBD2. V was pared by 0 bases and J by 4 bases, with 10 bases of the junction left unmatched. The CDR3 covers 18 residues. Looked up from germline, CDR1 is SGDLS and CDR2 is YYNGEE. The CDR3 loop is CASSVVYRAGGTTGELFF. The DNA of the CDR3 is TGTGCCAGCAGCGTAGTATACCGGGCGGGAGGGACCACCGGGGAGCTGTTTTTT. Supplemented by reference TRBV9 and TRBJ2-2, the full variable domain reads DSGVTQTPKHLITATGQRVTLRCSPRSGDLSVYWYQQSLDQGLQFLIQYYNGEERAKGNILERFSAQQFPDLHSELNLSSLELGDSALYFCASSVVYRAGGTTGELFFGEGSRLTVL.

V gene TRBV6-4 combines with J gene TRBJ2-2; D not resolved. CDR3 length: 12 amino acids. The V gene lost 8 bases and the J gene lost 5 bases, with 9 bases spanning the gap. Germline V gene sequence: CDR1 MRHNA, CDR2 SNTAGT. The CDR3 reads CASQNQTGELFF. In nucleotides, the CDR3 is TGTGCCAGCCAAAATCAAACCGGGGAGCTGTTTTTT.